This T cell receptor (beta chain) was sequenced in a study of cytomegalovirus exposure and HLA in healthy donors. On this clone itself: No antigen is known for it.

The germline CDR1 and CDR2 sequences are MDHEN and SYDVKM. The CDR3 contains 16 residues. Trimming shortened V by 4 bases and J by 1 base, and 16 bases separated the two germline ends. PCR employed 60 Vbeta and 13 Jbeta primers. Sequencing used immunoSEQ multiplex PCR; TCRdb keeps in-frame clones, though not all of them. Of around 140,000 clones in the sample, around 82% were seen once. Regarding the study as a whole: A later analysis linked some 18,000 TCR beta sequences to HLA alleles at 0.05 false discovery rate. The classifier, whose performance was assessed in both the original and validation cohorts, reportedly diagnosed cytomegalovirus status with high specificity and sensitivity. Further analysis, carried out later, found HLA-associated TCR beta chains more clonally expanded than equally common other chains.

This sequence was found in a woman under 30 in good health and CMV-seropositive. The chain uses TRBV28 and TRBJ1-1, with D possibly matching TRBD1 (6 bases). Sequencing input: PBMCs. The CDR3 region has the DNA TGTGCCAGCAGTTCAACAGGGTCCCGCAAGAACACTGAAGCTTTCTTT. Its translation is CASSSTGSRKNTEAFF.